The 3 T cell receptor beta chains below come from one sample, sequenced in a study of cytomegalovirus exposure and HLA in healthy donors. Researchers ran the PCR with 60 Vbeta and 13 Jbeta primers. TCRdb keeps only in-frame clones here, not all; method: immunoSEQ multiplex PCR. The table lists some 130,000 clones, 65% to 90% of them singletons. The sample was PBMCs. Receptor source: a male donor in good health and CMV-seropositive.

DNA for the CDR3: TGTGCCAGCAGCTTCGGGACAGGTGAATACGAGCAGTACTTC. Translated: CASSFGTGEYEQYF. The chain uses TRBV5-6 and TRBJ2-7; 8 bases line up with TRBD1. This CDR3 is built from 14 residues. Germline lookup yields CDR1 SGHDT and CDR2 YYEEEE. The V and J ends lost 2 bases and 4 bases, in that order; junction bases with no gene match: 5.

The chain recombines TRBV18 with TRBJ1-4; D possibly corresponds to TRBD1 (5 bases). The germline CDR1 and CDR2 sequences are KGHSH and LQKENI. The CDR3 contains 15 residues. V shed 3 bases and J shed 2 bases, with 10 bases lying between them. The CDR3, as DNA: TGTGCCAGCTCACCGGCGGGGCCCACTAATGAAAAACTGTTTTTT. As protein: CASSPAGPTNEKLFF. Variable domain in full (rest from reference TRBV18 and TRBJ1-4): NAGVMQNPRHLVRRRGQEARLRCSPMKGHSHVYWYRQLPEEGLKFMVYLQKENIIDESGMPKERFSAEFPKEGPSILRIQQVVRGDSAAYFCASSPAGPTNEKLFFGSGTQLSVL.

This clone occurred a few times. This chain connects TRBV6-5 to TRBJ1-1; no reliable D call. Germline loops: CDR1 MNHEY, CDR2 SVGAGI. Trimming removed 6 bases at V and 1 base at J, with 6 bases between. The CDR3 has 12 amino acids. In DNA, the CDR3 is TGTGCCAGCAGGGAGGGGAACACTGAAGCTTTCTTT. It is translated as CASREGNTEAFF.